This is a list of T cell receptor beta chains from one sample in a study of early T cells in non-severe SARS-CoV-2 infection. TCRdb analysed the 5' RACE reads with MiXCR anew, one entry per CDR3 protein. The table shows approximately 56,000 distinct CDR3 sequences, with roughly a tenth occurring only once. The sequenced sample consisted of whole blood. These receptors all come from an adult who was a healthcare worker with PCR-confirmed SARS-CoV-2 infection or an uninfected control (not recorded which). Both conserved end residues are part of each CDR3. The D gene is left open where the match is weak. Size values are once, few and many counts, or a class for expanded clones, and some rows have none.

J gene	D gene	clone size	CDR3 length	V gene	CDR3 protein	CDR3 DNA
TRBJ1-3	.	many	16	TRBV4-3	CASSQGTAQSVNTIYF	TGCGCCAGCAGCCAAGGGACAGCTCAATCCGTAAACACCATATATTTT
TRBJ1-6	TRBD1	many	14	TRBV30	CAWSNGQDNSPLHF	TGTGCCTGGAGCAACGGACAGGATAATTCACCCCTCCACTTT
TRBJ1-4	.	.	16	TRBV5-4	CASSPRKGGTNEKLFF	TGTGCCAGCAGCCCGCGGAAGGGCGGAACTAATGAAAAACTGTTTTTT
TRBJ2-3	.	.	14	TRBV2	CASSEERVQDTQYF	TGTGCCAGCAGTGAGGAAAGGGTGCAAGATACGCAGTATTTT
TRBJ2-3	TRBD2	many	18	TRBV6-2/TRBV6-3	CASIKGRTSGLRGDTQYF	TGTGCCAGCATCAAAGGGAGGACTAGCGGACTAAGGGGCGATACGCAGTATTTT
TRBJ2-7	TRBD1	few	13	TRBV20-1	CSAFPDRLYEQYF	TGCAGTGCTTTCCCGGACAGGCTCTACGAGCAGTACTTC
TRBJ2-5	.	many	16	TRBV7-9	CASSLGLGRIKETQYF	TGTGCCAGCAGCTTAGGATTAGGGAGAATCAAAGAGACCCAGTACTTC
TRBJ2-2	TRBD1	.	15	TRBV7-6	CASSVDRGTTGELFF	TGTGCCAGCAGCGTGGACAGGGGGACCACCGGGGAGCTGTTTTTT
TRBJ2-3	TRBD2	many	12	TRBV20-1	CSASSGSNTQYF	TGCAGTGCTAGTAGCGGGAGTAATACGCAGTATTTT
TRBJ1-5	TRBD1	many	15	TRBV5-1	CASSPGQGGNQPQHF	TGCGCCAGCAGCCCGGGACAGGGCGGCAATCAGCCCCAGCATTTT
TRBJ2-7	TRBD1	many	14	TRBV27	CASSLQGLVSEQYF	TGTGCCAGCAGTCTACAGGGGCTGGTGAGCGAGCAGTACTTC
TRBJ2-7	TRBD2	many	14	TRBV6-5	CASWGLAATYEQYF	TGTGCCAGCTGGGGACTAGCGGCGACCTACGAGCAGTACTTC
TRBJ2-3	TRBD2	.	15	TRBV19	CASSLGTRFADTQYF	TGTGCCAGTAGCTTAGGGACTAGATTCGCAGATACGCAGTATTTT
TRBJ1-1	.	many	16	TRBV3-1	CASSQLLRGGIAEAFF	TGTGCCAGCAGCCAACTCCTAAGGGGTGGAATCGCTGAAGCTTTCTTT
TRBJ2-5	.	many	14	TRBV7-9	CASSRMQGVETQYF	TGTGCCAGCAGTCGCATGCAGGGAGTGGAGACCCAGTACTTC
TRBJ2-2	.	.	15	TRBV4-3	CASSQDPWGTGELFF	TGCGCCAGCAGCCAAGATCCCTGGGGCACCGGGGAGCTGTTTTTT
TRBJ2-7	TRBD2	.	15	TRBV6-2/TRBV6-3	CASSERTSGSYEQYF	TGTGCCAGCAGTGAAAGGACTAGCGGGAGCTACGAGCAGTACTTC
TRBJ2-7	TRBD2	many	13	TRBV10-3	CAIRTSGTYEQYF	TGTGCCATCAGGACTAGCGGGACCTACGAGCAGTACTTC
TRBJ1-1	.	few	12	TRBV29-1	CSAPAAGYEAFF	TGCAGCGCACCCGCAGCAGGGTATGAAGCTTTCTTT
TRBJ2-1	.	.	11	TRBV10-3	CAIVRNNEQIF	TGTGCCATCGTCAGAAACAATGAGCAGATCTTC
TRBJ2-3	TRBD2	many	17	TRBV7-9	CASSLISGRVYGDTQYF	TGTGCCAGCAGCTTAATCAGCGGGAGGGTGTATGGAGATACGCAGTATTTT
TRBJ1-1	TRBD1	few	15	TRBV2	CASSELYRGYTEAFF	TGTGCCAGCAGTGAATTATACAGGGGATACACTGAAGCTTTCTTT
TRBJ1-2	TRBD1	.	15	TRBV7-9	CASSWGQGTNYGYTF	TGTGCCAGCAGTTGGGGACAGGGCACTAACTATGGCTACACCTTC
TRBJ2-1	TRBD2	many	17	TRBV20-1	CSAPDGTSRGGYNEQFF	TGCAGTGCTCCAGACGGGACTAGCCGAGGAGGGTACAATGAGCAGTTCTTC
TRBJ2-3	TRBD2	few	15	TRBV20-1	CSAVTSGRESDTQYF	TGCAGTGCAGTGACTAGCGGGAGAGAGTCAGATACGCAGTATTTT
TRBJ2-1	TRBD2	few	16	TRBV3-1	CASSFRLAGLYNEQFF	TGTGCCAGCAGCTTTCGACTAGCGGGACTATACAATGAGCAGTTCTTC
TRBJ2-2	.	once	12	TRBV6-6	CASSRSTGELFF	TGTGCCAGCAGTCGAAGCACCGGGGAGCTGTTTTTT
TRBJ1-2	.	.	15	TRBV5-4	CASSLGDRLNYGYTF	TGTGCCAGCAGCTTGGGTGACAGACTAAACTATGGCTACACCTTC
TRBJ2-5	.	many	13	TRBV2	CASSPYGKETQYF	TGTGCCAGCAGTCCATACGGCAAAGAGACCCAGTACTTC
TRBJ2-7	TRBD2	few	14	TRBV20-1	CSARRLAGGDEQYF	TGCAGTGCTAGACGCCTAGCGGGAGGTGATGAGCAGTACTTC
TRBJ2-5	.	.	11	TRBV2	CASTLGGTQYF	TGTGCCAGCACTCTAGGAGGAACCCAGTACTTC
TRBJ2-3	TRBD1	.	16	TRBV20-1	CSARDARTGSTDTQYF	TGCAGTGCTAGAGACGCCCGGACAGGGAGCACAGATACGCAGTATTTT
TRBJ2-3	TRBD1	many	13	TRBV20-1	CSATGQKWAAQYF	TGCAGTGCTACGGGACAGAAGTGGGCAGCGCAGTATTTT
TRBJ2-6	TRBD2	many	15	TRBV28	CASSSAGTGANVLTF	TGTGCCAGCAGTTCAGCGGGAACCGGGGCCAACGTCCTGACTTTC
TRBJ1-5	TRBD1	many	17	TRBV19	CASSIGSDRFRGQPQHF	TGTGCCAGTAGTATAGGTTCGGACAGGTTTCGTGGTCAGCCCCAGCATTTT
TRBJ1-6	.	many	17	TRBV12-3/TRBV12-4	CASSRGREGSYNSPLHF	TGTGCCAGCAGCCGGGGTCGAGAGGGGTCCTATAATTCACCCCTCCACTTT
TRBJ2-3	TRBD2	many	15	TRBV5-4	CASSSSGSSTDTQYF	TGTGCCAGCAGCTCCAGCGGGAGTAGTACAGATACGCAGTATTTT
TRBJ1-1	TRBD1	.	19	TRBV3-1	CASSQFSLGTGSTNTEAFF	TGTGCCAGCAGCCAATTTTCACTTGGGACAGGCTCCACGAACACTGAAGCTTTCTTT
TRBJ2-7	.	many	14	TRBV7-9	CASTPDGLRGEQYF	TGTGCCAGCACCCCGGACGGATTACGAGGGGAGCAGTACTTC
TRBJ2-1	TRBD2	many	15	TRBV12-5	CASGLRTSGINEQFF	TGTGCTAGTGGTTTGAGGACTAGCGGGATCAATGAGCAGTTCTTC
TRBJ2-7	.	.	14	TRBV9	CASSVRRESYEQYF	TGTGCCAGCAGCGTAAGACGGGAATCCTACGAGCAGTACTTC
TRBJ1-4	TRBD1	many	16	TRBV4-2	CASSQAGQGPNEKLFF	TGTGCCAGCAGCCAAGCGGGACAGGGCCCTAATGAAAAACTGTTTTTT
TRBJ2-1	.	few	12	TRBV2	CAGSPSYNEQFF	TGTGCCGGATCTCCTTCCTACAATGAGCAGTTCTTC
TRBJ2-5	.	.	17	TRBV29-1	CSVEGKADGKPRGTQYF	TGCAGCGTTGAAGGGAAGGCAGACGGGAAGCCAAGAGGGACCCAGTACTTC
TRBJ2-3	.	few	15	TRBV10-3	CAIMRGSGATDTQYF	TGTGCCATCATGAGGGGTAGCGGAGCCACAGATACGCAGTATTTT
TRBJ2-2	.	.	15	TRBV9	CASSVWGGNTGELFF	TGTGCCAGCAGCGTATGGGGCGGGAACACCGGGGAGCTGTTTTTT
TRBJ2-7	.	many	11	TRBV12-5	CASGLKYEQYF	TGTGCTAGTGGTTTGAAGTACGAGCAGTACTTC
TRBJ2-3	.	.	14	TRBV7-8	CASSLYSLTDTQYF	TGTGCCAGCAGCTTATACAGTCTCACAGATACGCAGTATTTT
TRBJ2-2	TRBD1	.	13	TRBV19	CLRTGVHTGDLFF	TGCCTGAGGACAGGCGTACACACCGGGGACCTGTTTTTT
TRBJ2-3	.	.	17	TRBV20-1	CSASRSYGALGTDTQYF	TGCAGTGCTTCAAGATCATACGGGGCGCTGGGCACAGATACGCAGTATTTT
TRBJ2-1	TRBD1	few	14	TRBV5-4	CASSSNRQGSEQFF	TGTGCCAGCAGCTCCAATAGACAGGGATCTGAGCAGTTCTTC
TRBJ2-7	.	medium-sized	14	TRBV13	CASSRETPSYEQYF	TGTGCCAGCAGCCGCGAGACGCCCTCCTACGAGCAGTACTTC
TRBJ2-1	TRBD1	few	22	TRBV28	CASRPRDLRDRVWGRGYNEQFF	TGTGCCAGCAGACCCCGGGACCTCCGGGACAGGGTATGGGGGAGGGGCTACAATGAGCAGTTCTTC
TRBJ2-1	.	many	13	TRBV7-3	CASSFDSFDEQFF	TGTGCCAGCAGCTTCGACAGCTTCGATGAGCAGTTCTTC
TRBJ1-2	.	many	14	TRBV19	CASIDGHNNYGYTF	TGTGCCAGTATTGACGGCCACAATAACTATGGCTACACCTTC